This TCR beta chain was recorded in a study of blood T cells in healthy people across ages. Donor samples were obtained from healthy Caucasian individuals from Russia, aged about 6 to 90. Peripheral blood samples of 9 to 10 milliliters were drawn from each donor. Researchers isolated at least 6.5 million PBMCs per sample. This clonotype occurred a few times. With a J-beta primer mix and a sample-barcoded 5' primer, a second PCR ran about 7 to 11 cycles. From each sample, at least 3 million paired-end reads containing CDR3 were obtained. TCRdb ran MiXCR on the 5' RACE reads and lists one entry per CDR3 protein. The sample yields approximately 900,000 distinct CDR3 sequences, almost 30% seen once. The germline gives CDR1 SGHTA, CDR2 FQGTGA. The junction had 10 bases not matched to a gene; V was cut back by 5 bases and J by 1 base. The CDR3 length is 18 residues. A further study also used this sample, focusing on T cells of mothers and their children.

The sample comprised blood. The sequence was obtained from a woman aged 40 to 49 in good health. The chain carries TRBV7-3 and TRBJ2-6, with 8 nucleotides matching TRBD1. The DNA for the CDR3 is TGTGCCAGCAGCCCGAGGGGCAGGGGGCAGTCTGGGGCCAACGTCCTGACTTTC. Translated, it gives CASSPRGRGQSGANVLTF.